Listed here is a single TCR beta chain. What it recognizes is unknown. This entry is derived from a study of siplizumab effects on memory and regulatory T cells. Findings and limits, study-wide: Siplizumab significantly lowered the alloreactive sequences that could be traced to unstimulated CD4+ memory cells.

CDR1 and CDR2 (germline): SGHRS, YFSETQ. The germline V and J ends were trimmed by 4 bases and 5 bases, with 18 bases remaining between them. This CDR3 has 15 residues. Per sample, the assay covered roughly 9.2 x 10^4 TCR templates. Libraries were prepared by immunoSEQ multiplex PCR; TCRdb keeps only in-frame clonotypes and omits some of them. In the table there are about 120,000 clones, roughly 94% of which are singletons. The TCR was taken from a human donor in good health. The chain carries TRBV5-1 and TRBJ2-5, with D perhaps matching TRBD2 (6 bases). Sequenced: non-Treg CD4+ T cells sorted from blood. CDR3 nucleotide sequence: TGCGCCAGCAGCAACTTCCCGGGAGTAGGGGAGACCCAGTACTTC. Translation: CASSNFPGVGETQYF.